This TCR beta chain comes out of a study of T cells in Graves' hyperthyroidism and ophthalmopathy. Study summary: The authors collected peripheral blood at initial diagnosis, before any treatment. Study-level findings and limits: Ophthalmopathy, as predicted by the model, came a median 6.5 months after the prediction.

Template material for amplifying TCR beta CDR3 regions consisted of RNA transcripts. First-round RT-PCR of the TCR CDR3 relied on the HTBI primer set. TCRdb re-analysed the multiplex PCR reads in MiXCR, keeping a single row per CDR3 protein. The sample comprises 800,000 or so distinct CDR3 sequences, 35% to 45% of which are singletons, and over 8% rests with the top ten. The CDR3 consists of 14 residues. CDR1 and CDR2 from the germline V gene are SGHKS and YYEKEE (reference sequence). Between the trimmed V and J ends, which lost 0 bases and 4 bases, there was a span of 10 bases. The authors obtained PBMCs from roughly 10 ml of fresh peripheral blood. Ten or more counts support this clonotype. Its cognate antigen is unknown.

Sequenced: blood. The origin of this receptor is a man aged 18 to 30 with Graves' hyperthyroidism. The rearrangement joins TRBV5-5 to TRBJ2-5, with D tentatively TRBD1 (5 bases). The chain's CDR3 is CASSLEGNRETQYF. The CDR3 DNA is TGTGCCAGCAGCTTGGAGGGGAATCGAGAGACCCAGTACTTC.